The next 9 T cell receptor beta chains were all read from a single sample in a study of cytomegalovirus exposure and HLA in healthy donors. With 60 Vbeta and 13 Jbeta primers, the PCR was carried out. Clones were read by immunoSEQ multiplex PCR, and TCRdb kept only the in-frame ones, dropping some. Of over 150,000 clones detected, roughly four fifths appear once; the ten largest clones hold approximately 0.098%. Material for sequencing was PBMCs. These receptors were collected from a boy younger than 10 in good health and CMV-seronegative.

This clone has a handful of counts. The CDR3 DNA reads TGTGCCAGCAGCTTAGGACCCACAGGGTTAAACGAGCAGTACTTC. Its translation is CASSLGPTGLNEQYF. The genes are TRBV7-6 and TRBJ2-7; maybe TRBD1 (6 bases). This CDR3 contains 15 residues. V lost 1 base and J 5 bases, leaving 15 bases between the germline ends. Germline CDR1 reads SGHVS; CDR2 reads FNYEAQ.

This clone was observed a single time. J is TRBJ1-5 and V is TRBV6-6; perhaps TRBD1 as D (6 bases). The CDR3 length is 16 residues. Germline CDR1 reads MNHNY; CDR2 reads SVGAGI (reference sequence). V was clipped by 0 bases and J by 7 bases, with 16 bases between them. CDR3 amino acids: CASSYSGTTGGQPQHF. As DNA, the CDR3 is TGTGCCAGCAGTTACTCCGGGACAACTGGGGGCCAGCCCCAGCATTTT.

The CDR3 DNA reads as TGTGCCAGCAGTTGGGACAGGGGGTTTTCAGATACGCAGTATTTT. It codes for CASSWDRGFSDTQYF. The rearrangement uses TRBV5-4 and TRBJ2-3; 11 bases line up with TRBD1. After removal of 5 bases from V and 4 bases from J, the junction contained 6 bases not matched to a gene. Germline V gene lookup returns CDR1 SGHNT and CDR2 YYREEE (reference sequence). The CDR3 has 15 amino acids.

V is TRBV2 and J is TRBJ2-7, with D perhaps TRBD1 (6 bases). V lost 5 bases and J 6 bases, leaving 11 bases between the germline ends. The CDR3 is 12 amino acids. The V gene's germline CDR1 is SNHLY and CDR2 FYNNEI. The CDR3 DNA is TGTGCCAGCAGTTCCAGGGGTGGCGAGCAGTACTTC. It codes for CASSSRGGEQYF.

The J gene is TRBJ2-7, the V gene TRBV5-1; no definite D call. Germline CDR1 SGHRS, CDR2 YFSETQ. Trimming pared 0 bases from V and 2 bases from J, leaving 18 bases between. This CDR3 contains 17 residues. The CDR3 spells CASSLDHGNLFAYEQYF. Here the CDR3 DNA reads TGCGCCAGCAGCTTGGATCATGGCAACCTTTTTGCCTACGAGCAGTACTTC.

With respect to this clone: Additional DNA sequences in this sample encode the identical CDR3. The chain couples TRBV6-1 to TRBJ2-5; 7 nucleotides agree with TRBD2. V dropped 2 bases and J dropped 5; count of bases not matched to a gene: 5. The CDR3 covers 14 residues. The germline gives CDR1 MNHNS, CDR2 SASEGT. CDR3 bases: TGTGCCAGCAGTGAATTAGGCGGGGGTGAGACCCAGTACTTC. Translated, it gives CASSELGGGETQYF.

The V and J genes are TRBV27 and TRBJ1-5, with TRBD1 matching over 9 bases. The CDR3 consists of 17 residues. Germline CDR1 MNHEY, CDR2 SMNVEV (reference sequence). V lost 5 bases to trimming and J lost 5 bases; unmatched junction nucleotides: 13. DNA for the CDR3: TGTGCCAGCAGTCCCGGGACAGGGTTTTTTCAGTATCAGCCCCAGCATTTT. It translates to CASSPGTGFFQYQPQHF.

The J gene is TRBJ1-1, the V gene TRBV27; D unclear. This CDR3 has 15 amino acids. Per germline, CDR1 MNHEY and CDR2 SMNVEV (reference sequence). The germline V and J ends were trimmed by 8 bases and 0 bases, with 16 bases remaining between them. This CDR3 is CASSASEEMNTEAFF. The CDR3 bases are TGTGCCAGCTCCGCCTCTGAGGAGATGAACACTGAAGCTTTCTTT.

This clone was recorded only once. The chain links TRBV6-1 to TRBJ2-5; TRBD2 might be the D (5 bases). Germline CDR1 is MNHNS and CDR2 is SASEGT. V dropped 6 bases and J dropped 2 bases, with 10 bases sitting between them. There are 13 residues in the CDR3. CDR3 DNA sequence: TGTGCCAGCAGGAGGGTGAGTCAAGAGACCCAGTACTTC. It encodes CASRRVSQETQYF.